A selection of T cell receptor beta chains follows, all from one sample in a study of T cells in Graves' hyperthyroidism and ophthalmopathy. MiXCR, run by TCRdb on the multiplex PCR reads, gives a single entry per CDR3 protein. This sample has fewer than 550,000 distinct CDR3 sequences, with about 15% found just once. Sequencing was performed on blood. Receptor source: a woman aged 18-29 years with Graves' hyperthyroidism. Each CDR3 is given with its conserved first and last residue. D genes are given only for firm matches. The listing skips clone size in some rows; elsewhere it reads once, few, many or a size class.

V gene	J gene	clone size	D gene	CDR3 protein	CDR3 DNA
TRBV19	TRBJ1-6	many	-	CASGRAYNSPLHF	TGTGCCAGCGGCAGAGCCTATAATTCACCCCTCCACTTT
TRBV6-1	TRBJ2-6	-	TRBD1	CASTGGSSGANVLTF	TGTGCCAGCACAGGGGGCAGCTCTGGGGCCAACGTCCTGACTTTC
TRBV19	TRBJ2-3	many	-	CASSTRQPRDTQYF	TGTGCCAGTAGTACCCGACAGCCTCGAGATACGCAGTATTTT
TRBV2	TRBJ2-1	many	-	CASQRGGDEQFF	TGTGCCAGCCAGAGGGGGGGAGATGAGCAGTTCTTC
TRBV6-2/TRBV6-3	TRBJ2-5	-	TRBD1	CASRRTGRETQYF	TGTGCCAGCAGGAGGACAGGGCGAGAGACCCAGTACTTC
TRBV12-3/TRBV12-4	TRBJ2-2	-	TRBD1	CASSNPQGSAGELFF	TGTGCCAGCAGTAATCCACAGGGGTCCGCGGGGGAGCTGTTTTTT
TRBV20-1	TRBJ2-2	-	TRBD2	CSARGLAGGAGELFF	TGCAGTGCTAGAGGACTAGCGGGAGGGGCCGGGGAGCTGTTTTTT
TRBV7-9	TRBJ2-2	few	TRBD1	CASSLRRTGGTGELFF	TGTGCCAGCAGCTTACGCCGGACAGGGGGCACCGGGGAGCTGTTTTTT
TRBV4-3	TRBJ1-4	few	-	CASSRPDTGNEKLFF	TGCGCCAGCAGCCGCCCGGACACGGGGAATGAAAAACTGTTTTTT
TRBV9	TRBJ1-1	-	-	CASSDLTSGRNTEAFF	TGTGCCAGCAGTGACCTGACCAGTGGCCGGAACACTGAAGCTTTCTTT
TRBV6-2/TRBV6-3	TRBJ2-7	many	-	CASSYSGGRHEQYF	TGTGCCAGCAGTTACTCCGGGGGACGTCACGAGCAGTACTTC
TRBV4-3	TRBJ2-2	few	-	CASSQDKRFTGELFF	TGCGCCAGCAGCCAAGATAAGAGGTTTACCGGGGAGCTGTTTTTT
TRBV19	TRBJ2-7	-	TRBD2	CASSSAGTHSEQYF	TGTGCCAGTAGTTCAGCGGGAACACACTCGGAGCAGTACTTC
TRBV16	TRBJ1-6	many	TRBD1	CASRQRQGRPLHF	TGTGCCAGCAGACAACGACAGGGGCGTCCCCTCCACTTT
TRBV3-1	TRBJ1-4	few	-	CASSLTGAGANEKLFF	TGTGCCAGCAGCCTGACGGGAGCAGGTGCGAATGAAAAACTGTTTTTT
TRBV7-3	TRBJ2-2	many	TRBD1	CASSHVRTGGTGELFF	TGTGCCAGCAGCCACGTCAGGACAGGGGGCACCGGGGAGCTGTTTTTT
TRBV28	TRBJ2-7	few	-	CASSLERDSSYEQYF	TGTGCCAGCAGTTTAGAGCGAGATTCCTCCTACGAGCAGTACTTC
TRBV7-9	TRBJ1-6	-	TRBD1	CASSLGTGSSYNSPLHF	TGTGCCAGCAGCTTAGGGACAGGGAGCTCCTATAATTCACCCCTCCACTTT
TRBV20-1	TRBJ2-7	many	TRBD1	CSANRPGQGAPEQYF	TGCAGTGCTAACCGTCCGGGACAGGGGGCTCCCGAGCAGTACTTC
TRBV12-3/TRBV12-4	TRBJ2-2	few	TRBD1	CASRVQGSVTGELFF	TGTGCCAGCAGGGTACAGGGGTCGGTCACCGGGGAGCTGTTTTTT
TRBV13	TRBJ1-1	many	-	CASSLGFRGLNTEAFF	TGTGCCAGCAGCTTAGGGTTTCGGGGATTGAACACTGAAGCTTTCTTT
TRBV28	TRBJ2-1	-	TRBD1	CASSLFGTGNNEQFF	TGTGCCAGCAGTTTATTTGGGACAGGGAACAATGAGCAGTTCTTC
TRBV6-1	TRBJ1-5	many	-	CASSEVKGEVQPQHF	TGTGCCAGCAGTGAAGTGAAGGGGGAGGTTCAGCCCCAGCATTTT
TRBV7-6	TRBJ1-6	-	TRBD1	CASSNRDSYNSPLHF	TGTGCCAGCAGCAACCGGGACAGTTACAATTCACCCCTCCACTTT
TRBV5-4	TRBJ2-7	few	TRBD1	CASRRDRGDEQYF	TGTGCCAGCAGACGTGACAGGGGCGACGAGCAGTACTTC
TRBV12-3/TRBV12-4	TRBJ1-2	many	-	CATLGVSPVFYGYTF	TGTGCCACTCTGGGGGTCTCTCCGGTCTTCTATGGCTACACCTTC
TRBV7-3	TRBJ2-7	-	-	CASSLVGTGGEQYF	TGTGCCAGCAGCTTAGTCGGGACCGGGGGCGAGCAGTACTTC
TRBV11-2	TRBJ2-7	few	-	CASSLVGFGEQYF	TGTGCCAGCAGCTTAGTCGGCTTCGGGGAGCAGTACTTC
TRBV28	TRBJ1-6	once	-	CASSLRRGGVRDNSPLHF	TGTGCCAGCAGTTTGAGGAGGGGAGGGGTGCGGGATAATTCACCCCTCCACTTT
TRBV7-2	TRBJ2-7	-	TRBD1	CACSLGGTGGYEQYF	TGTGCCTGCAGCTTAGGAGGGACAGGGGGATACGAGCAGTACTTC
TRBV3-1	TRBJ2-5	many	-	CASSQGDYQETQYF	TGTGCCAGCAGCCAAGGGGACTACCAAGAGACCCAGTACTTC
TRBV11-3	TRBJ2-1	many	-	CASSFRGLEQFF	TGTGCCAGCAGCTTTAGGGGATTGGAGCAGTTCTTC
TRBV6-1	TRBJ2-3	-	-	CASSRSGRHFRDTQYF	TGTGCCAGCAGCAGGTCGGGACGGCATTTTAGAGATACGCAGTATTTT
TRBV20-1	TRBJ1-2	-	-	CSVGPRPDTYGYTF	TGCAGTGTAGGGCCTCGACCCGATACCTATGGCTACACCTTC
TRBV20-1	TRBJ1-5	many	-	CSAFRKQGNQPQHF	TGCAGTGCTTTCCGAAAACAGGGTAACCAGCCCCAGCATTTT
TRBV4-1	TRBJ2-7	few	-	CASSQVLSSSYEQYF	TGCGCCAGCAGCCAAGTACTCTCGAGCTCCTACGAGCAGTACTTC
TRBV12-3/TRBV12-4	TRBJ1-2	many	-	CASSPRANYGYTF	TGTGCCAGCAGCCCGCGGGCCAACTATGGCTACACCTTC
TRBV15	TRBJ2-1	few	TRBD1	CATSRSRDRGNEQFF	TGTGCCACCAGCAGGAGCCGGGACAGGGGAAATGAGCAGTTCTTC
TRBV28	TRBJ2-7	-	-	CASRGAATNFYEQHF	TGTGCCAGCAGGGGGGCAGCCACGAACTTTTACGAGCAGCACTTC
TRBV2	TRBJ1-1	many	-	CASSERGGAREAFF	TGTGCCAGCAGTGAAAGGGGAGGGGCGAGGGAAGCTTTCTTT
TRBV5-1	TRBJ1-6	many	-	CASSNRLGGDSPLHF	TGCGCCAGCAGCAACAGGCTCGGTGGGGATTCACCCCTCCACTTT
TRBV20-1	TRBJ2-7	-	TRBD1	CSAPRQMGQGAPEQYF	TGCAGTGCTCCACGGCAGATGGGACAGGGGGCTCCCGAGCAGTACTTC
TRBV10-3	TRBJ1-5	many	TRBD1	CATRVGTGASNQPQHF	TGTGCCACTCGGGTGGGGACAGGGGCGAGCAATCAGCCCCAGCATTTT
TRBV6-1	TRBJ1-4	many	-	CASSRWEHREKLFF	TGTGCCAGCAGTCGATGGGAACACAGAGAAAAACTGTTTTTT
TRBV10-3	TRBJ2-5	few	-	CATLDTRSQETQYF	TGTGCCACTTTGGACACCCGGAGCCAAGAGACCCAGTACTTC
TRBV3-1	TRBJ1-1	many	-	CASSQVFRQANTEAFF	TGTGCCAGCAGCCAAGTGTTCCGACAGGCGAACACTGAAGCTTTCTTT
TRBV9	TRBJ2-1	-	-	CASSLQGPPTQGRNEQFF	TGTGCCAGCAGCCTACAGGGGCCCCCCACGCAGGGGAGGAATGAGCAGTTCTTC
TRBV12-3/TRBV12-4	TRBJ1-3	once	-	CASRVHDGNTIYF	TGTGCCAGCAGGGTACACGATGGGAACACCATATATTTT
TRBV2	TRBJ1-2	many	TRBD1	CASRTDRGLSDGYTF	TGTGCCAGCAGGACCGACAGGGGGCTCTCGGATGGCTACACCTTC
TRBV5-8	TRBJ1-5	-	TRBD1	CASSLAHRGNRPQHF	TGTGCCAGCAGCTTGGCCCACAGGGGCAATCGGCCCCAGCATTTT
TRBV6-2/TRBV6-3	TRBJ2-1	-	-	CASSYLRDSHYNEQFF	TGTGCCAGCAGTTACTTGAGGGACTCCCACTACAATGAGCAGTTCTTC